The 6 T cell receptor beta chains given below trace back to one sample, sequenced in a study of blood T cells in healthy people across ages (dated by TCRdb to about 2015). Receptor amplification or capture employed 5' RACE. For sequencing, an Illumina HiSeq 2500 was employed. A second 7 to 11 cycle PCR used a sample-barcoded 5' primer and a J-beta primer mix. TCRdb itself trimmed the public reads at Q25 with fastp, ran MiXCR and retained productive beta chains. All rows with the same CDR3 protein become a single entry with the most common DNA and genes. The sample includes roughly 550,000 distinct CDR3 sequences, with less than 25% observed a single time. Approximately 10% of the sample rests with the top ten. Another study also made use of these data, one on T cells of mothers and their children.

Sequencing used blood. These receptors all stem from a boy aged 5 to 17 in good health.

This chain joins TRBV15 and TRBJ2-7, with a possible D match to TRBD1 (6 bases). Germline CDR1 and CDR2: LNHNV and YYDKDF (reference sequence). The CDR3 contains 15 residues. V gave up 0 bases and J gave up 3 bases, with 12 bases separating them. DNA of the CDR3: TGTGCCACCAGCAGAGATCGCTGGACAGACTACGAGCAGTACTTC. Amino acids: CATSRDRWTDYEQYF. The full variable domain, completed using reference TRBV15 and TRBJ2-7, is DAMVIQNPRYQVTQFGKPVTLSCSQTLNHNVMYWYQQKSSQAPKLLFHYYDKDFNNEADTPDNFQSRRPNTSFCFLDIRSPGLGDTAMYLCATSRDRWTDYEQYFGPGTRLTVT.

The chain joins TRBV14 to TRBJ2-5; no reliable D call. This CDR3 contains 15 residues. Germline loops: CDR1 SGHDN, CDR2 FVKESK. The V end lost 1 base, the J end lost 0 bases, and 9 bases lay between the germline ends. The DNA for the CDR3 is TGTGCCAGCAGCCAAGGGAAGCCATACCAAGAGACCCAGTACTTC. This gives the protein CASSQGKPYQETQYF.

The chain is built from TRBV2 and TRBJ1-1; 7 bases are a match to TRBD1. V lost 6 bases to trimming and J lost 0 bases; unmatched junction nucleotides: 13. Per the germline V gene, CDR1 is SNHLY and CDR2 is FYNNEI. This CDR3 has 17 amino acids. Written as DNA, the CDR3 is TGTGCCAGCAGCGACCCGAAGACAGGGAGACTGAACACTGAAGCTTTCTTT. Its protein is CASSDPKTGRLNTEAFF.

V gene TRBV4-3 combines with J gene TRBJ1-4; possible D gene TRBD1, 6 bases. Germline V gene sequence: CDR1 LGHNA, CDR2 YSLEER. V lost 4 bases and J lost 7, with 13 bases in between. The CDR3 has 14 residues. Here the CDR3 DNA reads TGCGCCAGCAGCCTACTACAGGGAGCTGAAAAACTGTTTTTT. It specifies CASSLLQGAEKLFF.

Ten or more counts support this clonotype. This chain joins TRBV5-1 and TRBJ2-5; D is undetermined. The last part of the DNA fits TRBJ2-7 better; the J call may be wrong. CDR1 and CDR2 (germline): SGHRS, YFSETQ. The CDR3 runs 15 residues. The CDR3 coding sequence is TGCGCCAGCAGCTTGGATCAGGCACTTTCCTACGAGCAGTACTTC. Its translation: CASSLDQALSYEQYF.

The gene calls are TRBV7-9 and TRBJ1-4; no clear D gene. Germline CDR1 reads SEHNR; CDR2 reads FQNEAQ (reference sequence). The CDR3 spans 12 residues. V lost 1 base and J 10 bases, leaving 7 bases between the germline ends. The CDR3 loop is CASSLDSRKLFF. CDR3 sequence (DNA): TGTGCCAGCAGCTTAGACAGCCGAAAACTGTTTTTT.